This passage covers 7 T cell receptor beta chains from one sample sequenced in a study of blood T cells in healthy people across ages. Primed by a sample-barcoded 5' primer and a J-beta primer mix, a second PCR proceeded for roughly 6 to 12 cycles. Each CDR3 protein gets one entry after TCRdb re-called the 5' RACE reads with MiXCR. The data contain 850,000 to 1,000,000 distinct CDR3 sequences, approximately 50% of them seen just once; the ten biggest clones take up about a fifth. Sequenced: blood. These receptors came from a woman in her fifties or sixties in good health.

The chain links TRBV5-1 to TRBJ2-2; no reliable D call. With 3 bases removed from V and 1 base from J, the gap between germline ends came to 13 bases. The CDR3 contains 16 residues. Germline CDR1 is SGHRS and CDR2 is YFSETQ. As DNA, the CDR3 is TGCGCCAGCAGCTGGCTAGAAGTTCAGAACACCGGGGAGCTGTTTTTT. Protein sequence: CASSWLEVQNTGELFF.

The chain carries TRBV4-3 and TRBJ2-5, with 7 bases matching TRBD2. CDR1 and CDR2 from the germline V gene are LGHNA and YSLEER. The CDR3 runs 15 residues. V shed 2 bases and J 2 bases; nucleotides not matched to a gene: 5. CDR3 nucleotides: TGCGCCAGCAGCCAATTACTAGCGATACAAGAGACCCAGTACTTC. The encoded protein is CASSQLLAIQETQYF.

The chain employs TRBV7-9 and TRBJ2-5, with a weak D call TRBD1 (6 bases). CDR1 and CDR2 (germline): SEHNR, FQNEAQ (reference sequence). Trimming left V 3 bases short and J 5 bases short, with 28 bases between. The CDR3 runs to 19 residues. The CDR3: CASSFPLGRRGIQGETQYF. The CDR3 DNA sequence: TGTGCCAGCAGCTTTCCCCTCGGACGCCGGGGAATCCAGGGGGAGACCCAGTACTTC.

This chain connects TRBV20-1 to TRBJ1-1; TRBD1 is a possible D gene (5 bases). The germline gives CDR1 DFQATT, CDR2 SNEGSKA (reference sequence). CDR3 length: 16 amino acids. V was pared by 5 bases and J by 0 bases, with 19 bases between. The DNA for the CDR3 is TGCAGTGCTCCTGGGGAGGGGTCGTTATTGAACACTGAAGCTTTCTTT. Translation: CSAPGEGSLLNTEAFF.

The rearrangement joins TRBV7-8 to TRBJ2-3; the D is unclear. From germline, CDR1 is SGHVS and CDR2 FQNEAQ. Trimming took off 1 base at V and 6 bases at J, with 8 bases between the two ends. This CDR3 is 13 amino acids long. The CDR3 loop reads CASSLVAEDTQYF. The CDR3 coding sequence is TGTGCCAGCAGCTTAGTGGCGGAGGATACGCAGTATTTT.

The V gene is TRBV3-1, the J gene TRBJ1-1; D remains unclear. CDR3 length: 12 residues. The germline CDR1 and CDR2 sequences are LGHDT and YNNKEL (reference sequence). V was clipped by 3 bases and J by 8 bases, with 10 bases between them. CDR3 region: CASSHYGTEAFF. CDR3 sequence (DNA): TGTGCCAGCAGCCACTATGGAACCGAAGCTTTCTTT.

The chain links TRBV20-1 to TRBJ2-5; 10 nucleotides agree with TRBD2. The germline gives CDR1 DFQATT, CDR2 SNEGSKA (reference sequence). The V segment lost 2 bases and the J segment 5 bases; nucleotides outside the gene matches: 8. The CDR3 length is 15 residues. The CDR3 region is CSARIGTSGIETQYF. DNA of the CDR3: TGCAGTGCTAGAATTGGCACTAGCGGGATCGAGACCCAGTACTTC.